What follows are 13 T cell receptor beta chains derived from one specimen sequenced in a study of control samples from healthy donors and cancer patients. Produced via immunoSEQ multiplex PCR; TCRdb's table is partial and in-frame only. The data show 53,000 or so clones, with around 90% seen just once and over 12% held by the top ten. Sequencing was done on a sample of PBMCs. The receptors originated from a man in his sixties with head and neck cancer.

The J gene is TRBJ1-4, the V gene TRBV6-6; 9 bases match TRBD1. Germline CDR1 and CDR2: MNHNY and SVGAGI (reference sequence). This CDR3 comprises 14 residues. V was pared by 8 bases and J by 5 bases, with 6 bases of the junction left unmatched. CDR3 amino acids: CASRYRGRNEKLFF. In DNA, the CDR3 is TGTGCCAGCCGATACAGGGGGCGCAATGAAAAACTGTTTTTT.

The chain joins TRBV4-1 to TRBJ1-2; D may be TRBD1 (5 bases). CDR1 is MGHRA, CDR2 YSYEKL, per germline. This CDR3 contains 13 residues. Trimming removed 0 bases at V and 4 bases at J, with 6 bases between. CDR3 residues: CASSQDRAYGYTF. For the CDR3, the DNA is TGCGCCAGCAGCCAAGACAGGGCCTATGGCTACACCTTC.

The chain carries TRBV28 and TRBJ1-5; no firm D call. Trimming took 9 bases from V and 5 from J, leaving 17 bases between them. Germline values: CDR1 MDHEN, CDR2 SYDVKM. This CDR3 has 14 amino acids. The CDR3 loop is CASAGSMGYQPQHF. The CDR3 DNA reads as TGTGCCAGTGCAGGCAGTATGGGGTATCAGCCCCAGCATTTT. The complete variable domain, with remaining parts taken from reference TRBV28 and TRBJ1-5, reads DVKVTQSSRYLVKRTGEKVFLECVQDMDHENMFWYRQDPGLGLRLIYFSYDVKMKEKGDIPEGYSVSREKKERFSLILESASTNQTSMYLCASAGSMGYQPQHFGDGTRLSIL.

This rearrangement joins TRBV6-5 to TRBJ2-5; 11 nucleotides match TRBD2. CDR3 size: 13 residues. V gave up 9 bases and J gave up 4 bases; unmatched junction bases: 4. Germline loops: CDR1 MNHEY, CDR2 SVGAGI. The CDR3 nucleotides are TGTGCCAGTAGCGGGGGGGAGGGAGAGACCCAGTACTTC. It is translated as CASSGGEGETQYF.

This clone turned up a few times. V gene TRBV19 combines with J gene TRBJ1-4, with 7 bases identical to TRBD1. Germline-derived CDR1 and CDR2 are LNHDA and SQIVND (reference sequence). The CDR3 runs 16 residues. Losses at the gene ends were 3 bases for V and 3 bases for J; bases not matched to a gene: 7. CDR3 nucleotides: TGTGCCAGTAGTATGCCAGGGGGAGGACCTAATGAAAAACTGTTTTTT. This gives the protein CASSMPGGGPNEKLFF. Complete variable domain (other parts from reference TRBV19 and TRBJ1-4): DGGITQSPKYLFRKEGQNVTLSCEQNLNHDAMYWYRQDPGQGLRLIYYSQIVNDFQKGDIAEGYSVSREKKESFPLTVTSAQKNPTAFYLCASSMPGGGPNEKLFFGSGTQLSVL.

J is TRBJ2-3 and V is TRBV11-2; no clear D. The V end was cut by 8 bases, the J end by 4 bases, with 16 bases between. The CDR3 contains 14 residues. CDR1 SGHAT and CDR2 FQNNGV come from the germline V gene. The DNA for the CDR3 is TGTGCCAGCTCAACCGGGTCCGGCGCAGATACGCAGTATTTT. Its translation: CASSTGSGADTQYF. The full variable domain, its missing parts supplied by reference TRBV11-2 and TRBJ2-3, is EAGVAQSPRYKIIEKRQSVAFWCNPISGHATLYWYQQILGQGPKLLIQFQNNGVVDDSQLPKDRFSAERLKGVDSTLKIQPAKLEDSAVYLCASSTGSGADTQYFGPGTRLTVL.

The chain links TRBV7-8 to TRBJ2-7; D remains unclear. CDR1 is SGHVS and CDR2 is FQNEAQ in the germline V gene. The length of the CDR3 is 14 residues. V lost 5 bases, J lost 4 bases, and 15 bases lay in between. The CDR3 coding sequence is TGTGCCAGCAGCCACCGGCCGGGCGTTTACGAGCAGTACTTC. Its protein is CASSHRPGVYEQYF.

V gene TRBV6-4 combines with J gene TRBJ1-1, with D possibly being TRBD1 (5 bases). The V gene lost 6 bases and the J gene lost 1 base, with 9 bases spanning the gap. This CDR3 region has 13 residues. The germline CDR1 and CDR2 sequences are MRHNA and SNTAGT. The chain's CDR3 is CASSQDRNTEAFF. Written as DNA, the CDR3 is TGTGCCAGCAGCCAAGACAGGAACACTGAAGCTTTCTTT.

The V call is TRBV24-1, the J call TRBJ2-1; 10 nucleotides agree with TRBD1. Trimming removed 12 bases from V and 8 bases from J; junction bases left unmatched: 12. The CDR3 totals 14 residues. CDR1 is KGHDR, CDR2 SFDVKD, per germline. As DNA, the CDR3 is TGTGCCGTTAATTCGGGACAGGGGTTCGATGAGCAGTTCTTC. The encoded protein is CAVNSGQGFDEQFF.

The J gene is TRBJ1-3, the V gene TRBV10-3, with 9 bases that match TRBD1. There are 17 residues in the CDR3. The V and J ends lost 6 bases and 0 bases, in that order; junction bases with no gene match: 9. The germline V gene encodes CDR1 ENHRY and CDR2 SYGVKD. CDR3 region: CAIRDRGAYNSGNTIYF. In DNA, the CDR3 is TGTGCCATCAGAGACAGGGGGGCCTACAACTCTGGAAACACCATATATTTT.

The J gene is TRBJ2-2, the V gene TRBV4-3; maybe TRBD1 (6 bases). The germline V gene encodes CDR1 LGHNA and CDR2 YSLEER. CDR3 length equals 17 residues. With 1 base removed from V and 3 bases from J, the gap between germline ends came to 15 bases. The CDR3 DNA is TGCGCCAGCAGCCAAGGACCCGGTACAGGGCACACCGGGGAGCTGTTTTTT. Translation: CASSQGPGTGHTGELFF.

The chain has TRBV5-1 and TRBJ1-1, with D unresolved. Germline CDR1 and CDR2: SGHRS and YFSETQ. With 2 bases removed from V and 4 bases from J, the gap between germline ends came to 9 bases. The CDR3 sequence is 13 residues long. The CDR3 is CASSLRGTTEAFF. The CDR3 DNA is TGCGCCAGCAGCTTACGGGGTACCACTGAAGCTTTCTTT. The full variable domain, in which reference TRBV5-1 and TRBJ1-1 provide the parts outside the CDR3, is KAGVTQTPRYLIKTRGQQVTLSCSPISGHRSVSWYQQTPGQGLQFLFEYFSETQRNKGNFPGRFSGRQFSNSRSEMNVSTLELGDSALYLCASSLRGTTEAFFGQGTRLTVV.

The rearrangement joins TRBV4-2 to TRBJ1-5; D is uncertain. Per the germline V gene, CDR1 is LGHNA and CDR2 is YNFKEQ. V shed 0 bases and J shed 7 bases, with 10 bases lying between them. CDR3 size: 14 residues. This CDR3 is CASSQDLGPQPQHF. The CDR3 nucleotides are TGTGCCAGCAGCCAAGATCTGGGCCCCCAGCCCCAGCATTTT.